This TCR beta chain was observed in a study of T-cell memory formation after mild COVID-19. Findings and caveats of the study: Contracting clones from day 15 to 85 had balanced CD4/CD8; later expanders favoured CD4+. Among contracting clones, CD4+ were mainly CM/EM and CD8+ enriched in EMRA. Cross-reactive memory seemingly joined, as some responding clones were found in pre-infection memory.

This clonotype was observed many times. Its antigen is undetermined. TCRdb ran MiXCR on the 5' RACE reads and lists one entry per CDR3 protein. The sample carries about 410,000 distinct CDR3 sequences, roughly 17% recorded once. The sequenced sample consisted of PBMCs or a T cell subset sorted from them (not recorded which). The sequence was collected from a man younger than 35 who had mild COVID-19 (a few samples of this study predate the infection). Cell type and time point are not known.

The CDR3 loop is CASSLSDGPGKTLHF. As DNA, the CDR3 is TGTGCCAGCAGCCTCTCCGACGGTCCGGGGAAGACCCTCCACTTT. The chain carries TRBV7-2 and TRBJ1-6, with D uncertain. Germline V gives CDR1 SGHTA, CDR2 FQGNSA. The CDR3 covers 15 residues. The V end lost 5 bases, the J end lost 14 bases, and 22 bases lay between the germline ends.